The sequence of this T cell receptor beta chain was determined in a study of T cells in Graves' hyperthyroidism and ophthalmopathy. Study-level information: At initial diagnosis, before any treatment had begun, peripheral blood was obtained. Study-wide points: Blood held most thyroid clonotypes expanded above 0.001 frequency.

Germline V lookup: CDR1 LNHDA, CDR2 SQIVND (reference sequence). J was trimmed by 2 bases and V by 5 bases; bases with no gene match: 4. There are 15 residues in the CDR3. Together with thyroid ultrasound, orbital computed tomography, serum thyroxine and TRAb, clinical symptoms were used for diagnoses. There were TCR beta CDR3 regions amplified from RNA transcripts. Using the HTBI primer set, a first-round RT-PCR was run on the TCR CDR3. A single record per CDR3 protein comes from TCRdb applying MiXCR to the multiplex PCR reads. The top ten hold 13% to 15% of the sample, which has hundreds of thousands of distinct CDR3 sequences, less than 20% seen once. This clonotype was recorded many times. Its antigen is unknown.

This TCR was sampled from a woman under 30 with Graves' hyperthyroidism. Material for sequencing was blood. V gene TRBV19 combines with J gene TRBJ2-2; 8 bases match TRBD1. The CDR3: CASSLGQGNTGELFF. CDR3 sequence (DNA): TGTGCCAGTAGTCTCGGACAGGGAAACACCGGGGAGCTGTTTTTT.